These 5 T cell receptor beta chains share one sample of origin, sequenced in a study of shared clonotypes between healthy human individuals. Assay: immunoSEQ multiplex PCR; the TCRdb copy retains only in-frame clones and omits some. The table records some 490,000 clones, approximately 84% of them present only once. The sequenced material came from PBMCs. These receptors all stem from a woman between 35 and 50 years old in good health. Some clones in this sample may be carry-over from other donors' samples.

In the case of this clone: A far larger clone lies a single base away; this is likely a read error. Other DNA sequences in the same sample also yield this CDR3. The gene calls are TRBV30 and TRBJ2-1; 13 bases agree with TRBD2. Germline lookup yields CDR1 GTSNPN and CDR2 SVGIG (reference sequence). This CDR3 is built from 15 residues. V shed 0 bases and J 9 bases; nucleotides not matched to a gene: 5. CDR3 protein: CAWSVLGTSGTEQFF. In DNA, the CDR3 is TGTGCCTGGAGTGTACTTGGGACTAGCGGGACTGAGCAGTTCTTC.

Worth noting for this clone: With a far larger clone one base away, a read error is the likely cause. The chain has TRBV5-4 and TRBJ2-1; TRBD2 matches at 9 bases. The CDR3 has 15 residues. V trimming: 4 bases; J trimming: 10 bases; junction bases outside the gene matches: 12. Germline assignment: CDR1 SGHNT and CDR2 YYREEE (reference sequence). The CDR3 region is CASSPPLAGCKEQFF. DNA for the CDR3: TGTGCCAGCAGCCCTCCTCTAGCGGGATGTAAGGAGCAGTTCTTC.

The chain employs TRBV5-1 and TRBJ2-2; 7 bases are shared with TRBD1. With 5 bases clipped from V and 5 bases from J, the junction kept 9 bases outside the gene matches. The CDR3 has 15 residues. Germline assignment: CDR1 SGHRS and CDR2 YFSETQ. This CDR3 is CASSTTTGVTGELFF. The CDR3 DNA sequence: TGCGCCAGCAGTACCACAACAGGGGTAACCGGGGAGCTGTTTTTT.

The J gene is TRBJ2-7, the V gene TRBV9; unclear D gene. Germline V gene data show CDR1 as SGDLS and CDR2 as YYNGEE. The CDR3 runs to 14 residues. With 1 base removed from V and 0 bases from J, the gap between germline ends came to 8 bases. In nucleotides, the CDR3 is TGTGCCAGCAGCGTATATCCGGGCTCCTACGAGCAGTACTTC. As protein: CASSVYPGSYEQYF. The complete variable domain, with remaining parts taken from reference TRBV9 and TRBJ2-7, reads DSGVTQTPKHLITATGQRVTLRCSPRSGDLSVYWYQQSLDQGLQFLIQYYNGEERAKGNILERFSAQQFPDLHSELNLSSLELGDSALYFCASSVYPGSYEQYFGPGTRLTVT.

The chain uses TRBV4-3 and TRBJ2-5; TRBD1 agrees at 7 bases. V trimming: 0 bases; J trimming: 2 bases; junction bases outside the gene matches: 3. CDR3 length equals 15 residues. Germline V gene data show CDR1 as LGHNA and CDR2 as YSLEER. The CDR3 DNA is TGCGCCAGCAGCCAAGAGACAGGGTCACAAGAGACCCAGTACTTC. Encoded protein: CASSQETGSQETQYF.